Shown below are 32 T cell receptor beta chains from a single sample sequenced in a study of a mutant IDH1 vaccine in newly diagnosed glioma. The antigens these receptors bind are not known. The time point: week 11, during vaccination. Vaccine doses each comprised 300 ug of mutant IDH1 20-mer peptide, with topical imiquimod. TCRdb's copy holds only in-frame clones and misses some; the assay was immunoSEQ multiplex PCR. The data show around 25,000 clones, around 82% seen once. The source was PBMCs, collected from a glioma patient whose treatment included an IDH1 peptide vaccine. The receptors were sampled from a woman younger than 30 with glioma.

In its sample, this clone was seen once. The chain carries TRBV9 and TRBJ2-3; perhaps TRBD2 as D (5 bases). Germline assignment: CDR1 SGDLS and CDR2 YYNGEE. This CDR3 is 15 amino acids long. V dropped 4 bases and J dropped 0 bases, with 12 bases sitting between them. The CDR3 reads CASSLAPLSTDTQYF. The CDR3 coding sequence is TGTGCCAGCAGCCTAGCCCCGCTCAGCACAGATACGCAGTATTTT.

This sequence joins TRBV29-1 and TRBJ2-4, with a tentative D call TRBD1 (6 bases). The V end was cut by 6 bases, the J end by 6 bases, with 12 bases between. This CDR3 region has 12 residues. Germline assignment: CDR1 SQVTM and CDR2 ANQGSEA. CDR3 DNA sequence: TGCAGCGTGAGGACAGAGATAAACATTCAGTACTTC. Translation gives CSVRTEINIQYF.

The V gene is TRBV7-9, the J gene TRBJ2-1, with 13 bases matching TRBD2. CDR1 and CDR2 from the germline V gene are SEHNR and FQNEAQ (reference sequence). With 5 bases clipped from V and 8 bases from J, the junction kept 6 bases outside the gene matches. This CDR3 region has 15 residues. The chain's CDR3 is CASSRLAGGTDEQFF. The CDR3 coding sequence is TGTGCCAGCAGCCGACTAGCGGGAGGAACCGATGAGCAGTTCTTC.

The chain joins TRBV5-1 to TRBJ1-1; D is ambiguous. The CDR3 has 14 amino acids. The V and J ends lost 7 bases and 1 base respectively, with 14 bases between them. CDR1 and CDR2 from the germline V gene are SGHRS and YFSETQ. In nucleotides, the CDR3 is TGCGCCAGCTCCAGGATGGAGGGGAACACTGAAGCTTTCTTT. Amino acid sequence: CASSRMEGNTEAFF.

The chain recombines TRBV5-8 with TRBJ1-5, with TRBD1 identical over 7 bases. Germline V gene sequence: CDR1 SGHTS, CDR2 YDEGEE. The CDR3 sequence is 19 residues long. J gave up 1 base and V 3 bases, and 16 bases lay outside the gene matches. The CDR3 spells CASSSIGTVNHQSNQPQHF. Here the CDR3 DNA reads TGTGCCAGCAGCTCAATAGGGACAGTTAACCACCAGAGCAATCAGCCCCAGCATTTT.

V gene TRBV27 combines with J gene TRBJ2-7; 7 bases agree with TRBD1. The germline V gene encodes CDR1 MNHEY and CDR2 SMNVEV (reference sequence). The V segment lost 5 bases and the J segment 3 bases; nucleotides outside the gene matches: 7. CDR3 length: 14 amino acids. CDR3 in DNA: TGTGCCAGCAGTCCCGGCAGGACAGGCTACGAGCAGTACTTC. It yields the protein CASSPGRTGYEQYF.

The chain joins TRBV6-1 to TRBJ1-2; D might be TRBD1 (5 bases). Germline loops: CDR1 MNHNS, CDR2 SASEGT. Trimming removed 3 bases at V and 5 bases at J, with 7 bases between. The CDR3 has 12 amino acids. This CDR3 reads CASSDTGYGYTF. For the CDR3, the DNA is TGTGCCAGCAGTGATACAGGTTATGGCTACACCTTC.

The chain joins TRBV11-3 to TRBJ2-5; TRBD1 might be the D (5 bases). The CDR3 totals 17 residues. Germline V gene lookup returns CDR1 SGHNT and CDR2 YENEEA. V was cut by 0 bases and J by 2 bases, with 16 bases left in between. The CDR3 reads CASSLDQDEPGQETQYF. The CDR3 bases are TGTGCCAGCAGCTTAGATCAAGACGAGCCAGGGCAAGAGACCCAGTACTTC.

The J gene is TRBJ2-7, the V gene TRBV9; possibly TRBD2 for D (6 bases). CDR3 length: 15 amino acids. Germline loops: CDR1 SGDLS, CDR2 YYNGEE. V lost 0 bases to trimming and J lost 2 bases, with 12 bases between them. The CDR3, as DNA: TGTGCCAGCAGCGTAGGTGGGGAGGTTGCCTACGAGCAGTACTTC. This codes for CASSVGGEVAYEQYF.

The rearrangement uses TRBV6-5 and TRBJ2-2; TRBD2 matches at 9 bases. The ends lost 5 bases at V and 4 bases at J; junction bases unmatched: 5. The length of the CDR3 is 15 residues. Germline V lookup: CDR1 MNHEY, CDR2 SVGAGI. DNA for the CDR3: TGTGCCAGCAGTCAGACTAGCGGTGGCACCGGGGAGCTGTTTTTT. Translating gives CASSQTSGGTGELFF.

The rearrangement links TRBV10-3 to TRBJ1-1; D is unclear. This CDR3 is 21 amino acids long. Per germline, CDR1 ENHRY and CDR2 SYGVKD. Trimming shortened V by 0 bases and J by 1 base, and 27 bases separated the two germline ends. For the CDR3, the DNA is TGTGCCATCAGTGAGTCTTTAGGGAGGGCTTCGGGAGTCAATGGGAACACTGAAGCTTTCTTT. Translating it yields CAISESLGRASGVNGNTEAFF.

This clone has more than one count but fewer than ten. The rearrangement uses TRBV30 and TRBJ1-1, with TRBD1 as a possible D gene (6 bases). CDR3 length: 13 amino acids. CDR1 and CDR2 from the germline V gene are GTSNPN and SVGIG (reference sequence). Deletions cut 2 bases from V and 7 bases from J, with 14 bases between. The CDR3 sequence is CAWSFGTLLEAFF. CDR3 DNA sequence: TGTGCCTGGAGTTTCGGGACACTTCTTGAAGCTTTCTTT.

The J gene is TRBJ1-5, the V gene TRBV6-5; D remains ambiguous. The CDR3 sequence is 14 residues long. Trimming took off 8 bases at V and 1 base at J, with 12 bases between the two ends. CDR1 MNHEY and CDR2 SVGAGI come from the germline V gene. CDR3 loop: CASRPQQSNQPQHF. CDR3 nucleotide sequence: TGTGCCAGCCGTCCCCAGCAAAGCAATCAGCCCCAGCATTTT.

The rearrangement links TRBV4-1 to TRBJ1-4; 7 nucleotides match TRBD1. The CDR3 spans 16 residues. Germline CDR1 is MGHRA and CDR2 is YSYEKL. V lost 3 bases and J lost 6; bases outside the gene matches: 10. The CDR3 region has the DNA TGCGCCAGCAGCCATTTCTCCCGGGACAGATATGAAAAACTGTTTTTT. Translated, it gives CASSHFSRDRYEKLFF.

The chain has TRBV4-1 and TRBJ1-1; possibly TRBD1 for D (5 bases). CDR1 and CDR2 (germline): MGHRA, YSYEKL. The CDR3 consists of 16 residues. V was cut by 4 bases and J by 1 base, with 16 bases left in between. The CDR3 protein is CASSLFSGTQNTEAFF. CDR3 bases: TGCGCCAGCAGCCTTTTTAGCGGGACGCAGAACACTGAAGCTTTCTTT.

The V call is TRBV27, the J call TRBJ2-7; D is uncertain. The CDR3 is made up of 15 amino acids. CDR1 and CDR2 (germline): MNHEY, SMNVEV (reference sequence). Trimming shortened V by 7 bases and J by 3 bases, and 19 bases separated the two germline ends. Here the CDR3 reads CASTAPGLTHYEQYF. In nucleotides, the CDR3 is TGTGCCAGCACTGCCCCGGGCCTGACCCACTACGAGCAGTACTTC.

The chain employs TRBV19 and TRBJ1-2; 9 bases fit TRBD1. There are 14 residues in the CDR3. Germline V gives CDR1 LNHDA, CDR2 SQIVND (reference sequence). Germline trimming cut 0 bases from V and 6 bases from J; bases unmatched to any gene: 2. The CDR3 spells CASSIDGQGNGYTF. The CDR3 DNA reads as TGTGCCAGTAGTATAGACGGACAGGGGAATGGCTACACCTTC.

The V gene is TRBV7-9, the J gene TRBJ1-1; no definite D call. Germline lookup yields CDR1 SEHNR and CDR2 FQNEAQ (reference sequence). The CDR3 is made up of 15 amino acids. Trimming cost V 4 bases and J 1 base, with 13 bases left between them. CDR3 in DNA: TGTGCCAGCAGCTCCTATAGCCGGGGGAACACTGAAGCTTTCTTT. It encodes CASSSYSRGNTEAFF.

The chain uses TRBV5-1 and TRBJ2-5, with 12 nucleotides matching TRBD1. V was clipped by 3 bases and J by 3 bases; unmatched bases: 3. The CDR3 contains 15 residues. Germline V gene data show CDR1 as SGHRS and CDR2 as YFSETQ. The CDR3 DNA is TGCGCCAGCAGCTGGGACAGGGGGCTTGAAGAGACCCAGTACTTC. Protein product: CASSWDRGLEETQYF.

The chain couples TRBV7-2 to TRBJ1-3; unclear D gene. Trimming cost V 1 base and J 0 bases, with 10 bases left between them. Germline assignment: CDR1 SGHTA and CDR2 FQGNSA. The CDR3 loop spans 16 amino acids. CDR3 residues: CASSLVFRDSGNTIYF. CDR3 sequence (DNA): TGTGCCAGCAGCTTAGTTTTCCGGGACTCTGGAAACACCATATATTTT. The full variable domain, its missing parts supplied by reference TRBV7-2 and TRBJ1-3, is GAGVSQSPSNKVTEKGKDVELRCDPISGHTALYWYRQSLGQGLEFLIYFQGNSAPDKSGLPSDRFSAERTGGSVSTLTIQRTQQEDSAVYLCASSLVFRDSGNTIYFGEGSWLTVV.

This chain links TRBV5-1 with TRBJ2-3, with a possible D match to TRBD1 (6 bases). The CDR3 contains 15 residues. V was shortened by 1 base and J by 4 bases, with 13 bases between the two germline ends. CDR1 and CDR2 from the germline V gene are SGHRS and YFSETQ. The CDR3 sequence is CASSLRTDPPDTQYF. The CDR3 bases are TGCGCCAGCAGCTTGAGGACAGACCCACCAGATACGCAGTATTTT. The complete variable domain, with remaining parts taken from reference TRBV5-1 and TRBJ2-3, reads KAGVTQTPRYLIKTRGQQVTLSCSPISGHRSVSWYQQTPGQGLQFLFEYFSETQRNKGNFPGRFSGRQFSNSRSEMNVSTLELGDSALYLCASSLRTDPPDTQYFGPGTRLTVL.

The rearrangement joins TRBV30 to TRBJ1-2; D is uncertain. Deletions cut 4 bases from V and 8 bases from J, with 14 bases between. This CDR3 region has 12 residues. Germline V lookup: CDR1 GTSNPN, CDR2 SVGIG (reference sequence). This chain's CDR3 is CAWNPGGFGYTF. The DNA for the CDR3 is TGTGCCTGGAACCCGGGAGGATTCGGCTACACCTTC.

The chain is built from TRBV21-1 and TRBJ1-4. TRBV21-1 is assigned pseudogene status. This CDR3 contains 17 residues. In nucleotides, the CDR3 is TGTGCCAGCAGCATGCGGGACATGGAACGATGTGCTGAAAAACTGTTTTTT. Amino acid sequence: CASSMRDMERCAEKLFF.

The sample holds one count of this clone. CDR3 residues: CASSPLQGTDTQYF. In nucleotides, the CDR3 is TGTGCCAGCAGTCCATTACAGGGCACAGATACGCAGTATTTT. The chain is built from TRBV6-5 and TRBJ2-3; D perhaps matches TRBD1 (5 bases). V dropped 5 bases and J dropped 1 base, with 10 bases sitting between them. The germline V gene has CDR1 MNHEY and CDR2 SVGAGI. The CDR3 has 14 residues.

This clone has only a few counts. The chain employs TRBV4-2 and TRBJ2-1; possibly TRBD2 for D (5 bases). This CDR3 has 16 amino acids. Per the germline V gene, CDR1 is LGHNA and CDR2 is YNFKEQ. Trimming took off 0 bases at V and 1 base at J, with 10 bases between the two ends. The CDR3, as DNA: TGTGCCAGCAGCCAAGATGTAAGCGGTTCCTACAATGAGCAGTTCTTC. Encoded protein: CASSQDVSGSYNEQFF.

The V and J genes are TRBV5-1 and TRBJ2-7; the D call may be TRBD1 or TRBD2 (6 bases each). The V end was cut by 4 bases, the J end by 4 bases, with 15 bases between. The length of the CDR3 is 14 residues. Germline assignment: CDR1 SGHRS and CDR2 YFSETQ. The CDR3 reads CASSRTGTGYEQYF. For the CDR3, the DNA is TGCGCCAGCAGCCGAACAGGGACTGGATACGAGCAGTACTTC.

This clone came up a few times. The V call is TRBV7-2, the J call TRBJ2-7, with TRBD1 matching 8 bases. Losses at the gene ends were 2 bases for V and 6 bases for J; bases not matched to a gene: 3. Germline CDR1 is SGHTA and CDR2 is FQGNSA. This CDR3 comprises 13 residues. CDR3 bases: TGTGCCAGCAGCTTACACAGGGGGATCGAGCAGTACTTC. This gives the protein CASSLHRGIEQYF.

The J gene is TRBJ1-4, the V gene TRBV19; D is unclear. The CDR3 covers 12 residues. Trimming removed 9 bases from V and 0 bases from J, with 5 bases in between. The germline gives CDR1 LNHDA, CDR2 SQIVND (reference sequence). CDR3 sequence reads: CASRATNEKLFF. CDR3 nucleotide sequence: TGTGCCAGCCGTGCAACTAATGAAAAACTGTTTTTT.

This sequence joins TRBV29-1 and TRBJ1-1; D not certain. The CDR3 loop spans 13 amino acids. The V end lost 3 bases, the J end lost 10 bases, and 18 bases lay between the germline ends. CDR1 SQVTM and CDR2 ANQGSEA come from the germline V gene. The CDR3 DNA follows: TGCAGCGTTGAGAAATCGGCGTCCCTAGGAGCTTTCTTT. Translation: CSVEKSASLGAFF.

The chain uses TRBV10-3 and TRBJ2-1, with 8 nucleotides matching TRBD1. CDR1 ENHRY and CDR2 SYGVKD come from the germline V gene. CDR3 length equals 16 residues. The ends lost 0 bases at V and 7 bases at J; junction bases unmatched: 8. The CDR3 region is CAISESRQGARNEQFF. The CDR3 DNA is TGTGCCATCAGTGAGTCCAGGCAGGGGGCACGAAATGAGCAGTTCTTC.

The genes are TRBV7-8 and TRBJ2-7, with a tentative D call TRBD2 (6 bases). V was trimmed by 2 bases and J by 4 bases, leaving 21 bases between them. This CDR3 has 17 residues. Germline lookup yields CDR1 SGHVS and CDR2 FQNEAQ. CDR3 loop: CASSLKTQGGKGYEQYF. CDR3 nucleotides: TGTGCCAGCAGCTTAAAGACCCAGGGAGGTAAAGGATACGAGCAGTACTTC.

This chain links TRBV7-6 with TRBJ1-4, with D unresolved. CDR1 is SGHVS and CDR2 is FNYEAQ in the germline V gene. Deletions cut 1 base from V and 6 bases from J, with 15 bases between. The CDR3 length is 16 residues. The CDR3 coding sequence is TGTGCCAGCAGCTTAGGGTGGGGTGATGTCGATGAAAAACTGTTTTTT. This gives the protein CASSLGWGDVDEKLFF.